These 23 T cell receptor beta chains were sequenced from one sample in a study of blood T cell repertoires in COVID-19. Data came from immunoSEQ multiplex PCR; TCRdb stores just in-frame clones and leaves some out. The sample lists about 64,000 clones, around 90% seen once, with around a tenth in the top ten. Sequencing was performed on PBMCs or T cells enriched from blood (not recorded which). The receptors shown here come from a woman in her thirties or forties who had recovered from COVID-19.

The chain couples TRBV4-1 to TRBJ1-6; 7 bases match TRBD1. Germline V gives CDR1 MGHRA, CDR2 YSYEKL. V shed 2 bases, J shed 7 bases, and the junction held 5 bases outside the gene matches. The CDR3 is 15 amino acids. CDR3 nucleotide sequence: TGCGCCAGCAGCCAACTACAGGGGTACAATTCACCCCTCCACTTT. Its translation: CASSQLQGYNSPLHF.

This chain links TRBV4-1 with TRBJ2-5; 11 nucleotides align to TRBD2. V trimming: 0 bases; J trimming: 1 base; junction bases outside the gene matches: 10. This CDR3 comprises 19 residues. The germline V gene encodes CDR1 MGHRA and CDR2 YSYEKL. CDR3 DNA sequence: TGCGCCAGCAGCCAAGATACGCTAGCGGGGGGCCATGTCCAAGAGACCCAGTACTTC. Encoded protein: CASSQDTLAGGHVQETQYF.

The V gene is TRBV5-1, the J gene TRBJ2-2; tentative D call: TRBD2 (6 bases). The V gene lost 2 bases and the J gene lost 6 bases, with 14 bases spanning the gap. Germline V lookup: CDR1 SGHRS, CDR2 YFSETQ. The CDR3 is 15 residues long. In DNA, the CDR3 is TGCGCCAGCAGCTTAGCTGCGGGGTCCGCCGGGGAGCTGTTTTTT. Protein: CASSLAAGSAGELFF.

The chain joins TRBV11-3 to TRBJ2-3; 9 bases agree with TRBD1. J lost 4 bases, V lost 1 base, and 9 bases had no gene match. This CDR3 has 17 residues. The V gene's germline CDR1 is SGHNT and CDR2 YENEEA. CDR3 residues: CASSLGVGTGSPDTQYF. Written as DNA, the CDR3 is TGTGCCAGCAGCTTAGGGGTCGGGACAGGGAGTCCAGATACGCAGTATTTT. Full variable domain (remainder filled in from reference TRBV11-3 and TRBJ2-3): EAGVVQSPRYKIIEKKQPVAFWCNPISGHNTLYWYLQNLGQGPELLIRYENEEAVDDSQLPKDRFSAERLKGVDSTLKIQPAELGDSAVYLCASSLGVGTGSPDTQYFGPGTRLTVL.

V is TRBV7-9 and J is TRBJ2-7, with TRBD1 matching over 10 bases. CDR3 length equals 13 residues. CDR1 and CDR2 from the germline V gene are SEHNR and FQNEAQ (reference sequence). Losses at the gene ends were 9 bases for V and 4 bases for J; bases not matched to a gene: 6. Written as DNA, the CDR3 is TGTGCCAGTACCGGGACAGGGGAATACGAGCAGTACTTC. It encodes CASTGTGEYEQYF.

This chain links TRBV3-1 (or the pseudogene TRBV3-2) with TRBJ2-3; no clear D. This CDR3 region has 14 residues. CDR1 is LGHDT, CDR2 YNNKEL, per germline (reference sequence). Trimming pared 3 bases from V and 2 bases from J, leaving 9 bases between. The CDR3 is CASSQMRITDTQYF. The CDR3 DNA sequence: TGTGCCAGCAGCCAGATGCGGATCACAGATACGCAGTATTTT.

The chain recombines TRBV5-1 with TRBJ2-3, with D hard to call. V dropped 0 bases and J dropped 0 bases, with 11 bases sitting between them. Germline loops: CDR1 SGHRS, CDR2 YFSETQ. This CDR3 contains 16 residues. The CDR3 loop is CASSLDPVASTDTQYF. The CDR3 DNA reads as TGCGCCAGCAGCTTGGATCCTGTGGCTAGCACAGATACGCAGTATTTT. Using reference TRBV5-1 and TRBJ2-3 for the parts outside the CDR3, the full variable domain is KAGVTQTPRYLIKTRGQQVTLSCSPISGHRSVSWYQQTPGQGLQFLFEYFSETQRNKGNFPGRFSGRQFSNSRSEMNVSTLELGDSALYLCASSLDPVASTDTQYFGPGTRLTVL.

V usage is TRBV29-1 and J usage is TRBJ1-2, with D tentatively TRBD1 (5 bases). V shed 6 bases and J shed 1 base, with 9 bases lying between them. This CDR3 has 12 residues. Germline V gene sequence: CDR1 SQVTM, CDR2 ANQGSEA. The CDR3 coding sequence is TGCAGCGTAGACAGCGTTAACTATGGCTACACCTTC. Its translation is CSVDSVNYGYTF.

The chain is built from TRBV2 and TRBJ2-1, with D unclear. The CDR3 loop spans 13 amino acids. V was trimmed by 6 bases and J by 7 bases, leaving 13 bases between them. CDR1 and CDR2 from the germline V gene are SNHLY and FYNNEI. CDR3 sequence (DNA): TGTGCCAGCAGATACTTACCTCCGAATGAGCAGTTCTTC. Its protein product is CASRYLPPNEQFF.

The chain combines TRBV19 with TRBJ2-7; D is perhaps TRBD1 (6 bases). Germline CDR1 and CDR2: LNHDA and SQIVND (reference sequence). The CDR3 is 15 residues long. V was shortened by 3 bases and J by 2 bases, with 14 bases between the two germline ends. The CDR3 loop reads CASSIVRGITYEQYF. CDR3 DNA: TGTGCCAGTAGTATCGTCAGGGGAATTACCTACGAGCAGTACTTC.

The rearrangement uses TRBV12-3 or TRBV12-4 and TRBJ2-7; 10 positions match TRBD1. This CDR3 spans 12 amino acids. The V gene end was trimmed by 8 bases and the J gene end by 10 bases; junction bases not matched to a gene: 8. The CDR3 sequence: CASPPGQGNQYF. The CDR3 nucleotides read TGTGCCAGCCCCCCGGGACAGGGGAACCAGTACTTC.

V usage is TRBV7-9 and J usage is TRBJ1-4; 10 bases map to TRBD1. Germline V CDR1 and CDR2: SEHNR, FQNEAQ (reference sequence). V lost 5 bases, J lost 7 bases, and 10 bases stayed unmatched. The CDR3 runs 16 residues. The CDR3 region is CASSPTDRGRREKLFF. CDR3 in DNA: TGTGCCAGCAGCCCAACCGACAGGGGGCGGCGTGAAAAACTGTTTTTT.

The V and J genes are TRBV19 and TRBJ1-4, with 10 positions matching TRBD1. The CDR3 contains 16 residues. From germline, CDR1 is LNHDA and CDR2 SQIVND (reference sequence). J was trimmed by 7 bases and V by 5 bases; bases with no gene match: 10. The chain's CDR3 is CASSGAGTGDGEKLFF. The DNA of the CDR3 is TGTGCCAGTAGTGGCGCTGGGACAGGGGATGGTGAAAAACTGTTTTTT.

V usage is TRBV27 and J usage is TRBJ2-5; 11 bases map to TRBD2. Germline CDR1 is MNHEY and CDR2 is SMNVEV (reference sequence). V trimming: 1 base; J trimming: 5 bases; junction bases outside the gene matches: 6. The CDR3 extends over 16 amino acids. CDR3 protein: CASSLLAGGPRETQYF. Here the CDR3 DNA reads TGTGCCAGCAGTTTATTAGCGGGGGGGCCAAGGGAGACCCAGTACTTC.

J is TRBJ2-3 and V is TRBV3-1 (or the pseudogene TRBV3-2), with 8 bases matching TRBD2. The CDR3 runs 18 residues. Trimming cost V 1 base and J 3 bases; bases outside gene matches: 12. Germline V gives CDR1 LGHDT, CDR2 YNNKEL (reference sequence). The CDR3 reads CASSQAFFRGGRTDTQYF. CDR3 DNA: TGTGCCAGCAGCCAAGCTTTTTTCCGGGGGGGCCGAACAGATACGCAGTATTTT.

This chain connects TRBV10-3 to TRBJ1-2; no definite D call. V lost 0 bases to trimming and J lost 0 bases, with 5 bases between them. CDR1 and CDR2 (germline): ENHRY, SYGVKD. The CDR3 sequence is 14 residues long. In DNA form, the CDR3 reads TGTGCCATCAGTGAGTCGTCAGCTAACTATGGCTACACCTTC. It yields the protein CAISESSANYGYTF.

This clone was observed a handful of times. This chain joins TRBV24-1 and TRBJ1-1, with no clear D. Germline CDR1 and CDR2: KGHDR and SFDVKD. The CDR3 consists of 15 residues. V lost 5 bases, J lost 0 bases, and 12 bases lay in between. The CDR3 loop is CATSAAGPMNTEAFF. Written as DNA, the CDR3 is TGTGCCACCAGTGCCGCAGGCCCGATGAACACTGAAGCTTTCTTT.

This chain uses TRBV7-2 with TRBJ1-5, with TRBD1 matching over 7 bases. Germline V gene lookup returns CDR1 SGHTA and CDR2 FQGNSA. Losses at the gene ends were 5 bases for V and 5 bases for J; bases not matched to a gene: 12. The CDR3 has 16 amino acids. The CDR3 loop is CASSPLGQQPYQPQHF. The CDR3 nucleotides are TGTGCCAGCAGCCCTCTGGGACAGCAGCCCTATCAGCCCCAGCATTTT.

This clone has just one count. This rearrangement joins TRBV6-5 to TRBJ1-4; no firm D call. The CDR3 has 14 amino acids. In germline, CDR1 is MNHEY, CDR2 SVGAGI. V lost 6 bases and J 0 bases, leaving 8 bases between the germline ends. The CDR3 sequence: CASSEGTTNEKLFF. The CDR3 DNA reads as TGTGCCAGCAGCGAGGGTACAACTAATGAAAAACTGTTTTTT.

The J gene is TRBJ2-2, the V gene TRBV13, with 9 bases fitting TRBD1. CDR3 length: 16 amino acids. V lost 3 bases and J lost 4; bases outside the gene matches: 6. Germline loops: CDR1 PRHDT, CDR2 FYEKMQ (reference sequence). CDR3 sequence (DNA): TGTGCCAGCAGCTTTGGACAGGGGCGAATCACCGGGGAGCTGTTTTTT. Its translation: CASSFGQGRITGELFF.

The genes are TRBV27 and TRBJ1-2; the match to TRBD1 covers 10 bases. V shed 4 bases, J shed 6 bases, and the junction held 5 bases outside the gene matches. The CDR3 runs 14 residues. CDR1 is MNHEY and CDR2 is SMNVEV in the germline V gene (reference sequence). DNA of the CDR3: TGTGCCAGCAGTTGGGGGACAGGGGAAAATGGCTACACCTTC. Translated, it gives CASSWGTGENGYTF.

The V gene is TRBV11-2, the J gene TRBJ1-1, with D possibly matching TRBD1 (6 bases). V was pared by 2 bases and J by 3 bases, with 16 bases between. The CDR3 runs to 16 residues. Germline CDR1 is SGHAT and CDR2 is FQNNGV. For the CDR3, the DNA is TGTGCCAGCAGCTTAAGTCCAGGGGTGAGGGACACTGAAGCTTTCTTT. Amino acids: CASSLSPGVRDTEAFF.

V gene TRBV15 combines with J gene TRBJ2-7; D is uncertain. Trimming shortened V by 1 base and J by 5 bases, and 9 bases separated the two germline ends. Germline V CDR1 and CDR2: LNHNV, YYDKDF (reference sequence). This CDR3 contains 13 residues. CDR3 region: CATSRAWSDEQYF. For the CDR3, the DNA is TGTGCCACCAGCAGAGCATGGTCGGACGAGCAGTACTTC.